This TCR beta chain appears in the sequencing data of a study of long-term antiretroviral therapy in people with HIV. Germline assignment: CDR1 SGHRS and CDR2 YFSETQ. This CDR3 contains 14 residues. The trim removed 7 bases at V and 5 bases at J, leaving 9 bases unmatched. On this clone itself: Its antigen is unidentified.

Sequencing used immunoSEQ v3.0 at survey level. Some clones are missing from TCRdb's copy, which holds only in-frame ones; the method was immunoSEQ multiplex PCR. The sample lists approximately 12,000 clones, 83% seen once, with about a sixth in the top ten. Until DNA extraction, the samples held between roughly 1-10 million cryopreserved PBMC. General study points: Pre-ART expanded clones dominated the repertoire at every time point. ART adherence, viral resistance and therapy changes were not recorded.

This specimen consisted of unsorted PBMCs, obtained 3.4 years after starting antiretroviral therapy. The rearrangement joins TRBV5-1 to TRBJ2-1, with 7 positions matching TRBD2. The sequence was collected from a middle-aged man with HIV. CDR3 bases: TGCGCCAGCGGAGTAGGGACTACTGACAATGAGCAGTTCTTC. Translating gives CASGVGTTDNEQFF.